The clone carrying this T cell receptor (beta chain) was found a few times. Its antigen is not known. MiXCR, applied by TCRdb to the 5' RACE reads, yields one record per CDR3 protein. The table has just under 550,000 distinct CDR3 sequences, 20% seen once; the top ten hold roughly an eighth. This sample was included in a study of T-cell memory formation after mild COVID-19. V lost 4 bases and J 5 bases, leaving 21 bases between the germline ends. This CDR3 region has 17 residues. The germline V gene has CDR1 SGHRS and CDR2 YFSETQ. Findings and caveats of the study: Researchers found some responding clones in pre-infection memory, a sign that cross-reactive memory joined.

This sequence was found in an adult woman who had mild COVID-19 (a few samples of this study predate the infection). Cell type and time point are not known. The gene calls are TRBV5-1 and TRBJ2-2; D might be TRBD1 or TRBD2, each matching 5 bases. Material for sequencing was PBMCs or a T cell subset sorted from them (not recorded which). The CDR3 reads CASSHPLGELQTGELFF. The CDR3 nucleotides are TGCGCCAGCAGCCACCCTTTAGGGGAGCTCCAAACCGGGGAGCTGTTTTTT.